The 5 T cell receptor beta chains given below trace back to one sample, sequenced in a study of cytomegalovirus exposure and HLA in healthy donors. The primer mix had 60 Vbeta and 13 Jbeta primers. Assay: immunoSEQ multiplex PCR; the TCRdb copy retains only in-frame clones and omits some. In the table there are about 160,000 clones, roughly 80% of which are singletons. Sequenced sample: PBMCs. Every receptor here comes from a man under 40 in good health and CMV-seropositive.

The gene calls are TRBV6-1 and TRBJ1-1; possibly TRBD1 for D (5 bases). Trimming removed 1 base at V and 3 bases at J, with 12 bases between. Germline CDR1 MNHNS, CDR2 SASEGT. The CDR3 is 15 residues long. The CDR3, as DNA: TGTGCCAGCAGTGAAGAGAGGCAGGGATACACTGAAGCTTTCTTT. It encodes CASSEERQGYTEAFF.

The chain combines TRBV28 with TRBJ2-5; TRBD1 might be the D (6 bases). TRBJ2-7 explains the end of the DNA better; the J call may be wrong. Germline loops: CDR1 MDHEN, CDR2 SYDVKM. This CDR3 is 14 amino acids long. The CDR3, as DNA: TGTGCCAGCAAGGTACCGGGACACGACTACGAGCAGTACTTC. Residues: CASKVPGHDYEQYF.

The V and J genes are TRBV5-6 and TRBJ1-6, with 9 bases lining up with TRBD1. Germline CDR1 reads SGHDT; CDR2 reads YYEEEE. This CDR3 comprises 15 residues. Germline trimming cut 4 bases from V and 10 bases from J; bases unmatched to any gene: 9. The CDR3 here is CASSQSGTGSSPLHF. Here the CDR3 DNA reads TGTGCCAGCAGCCAATCCGGGACAGGGTCATCACCCCTCCACTTT.

The rearrangement links TRBV13 to TRBJ2-3, with TRBD2 identical over 14 bases. The germline CDR1 and CDR2 sequences are PRHDT and FYEKMQ (reference sequence). V was clipped by 2 bases and J by 1 base; unmatched bases: 8. The CDR3 has 19 amino acids. The CDR3 sequence is CASSLISTSGGVGTDTQYF. In DNA form, the CDR3 reads TGTGCCAGCAGCTTAATCTCGACTAGCGGGGGGGTGGGCACAGATACGCAGTATTTT.

This clone was counted between two and nine times. The chain links TRBV6-1 to TRBJ2-4; D possibly corresponds to TRBD1 (6 bases). The CDR3 runs to 15 residues. V was cut by 6 bases and J by 0 bases, with 12 bases left in between. Germline CDR1 reads MNHNS; CDR2 reads SASEGT. The CDR3 here is CASSATGLAKNIQYF. For the CDR3, the DNA is TGTGCCAGCAGCGCGACAGGACTAGCCAAAAACATTCAGTACTTC.